This entry features one T cell receptor beta chain sequence. The antigen it binds to is not known. Base-call qualities are not available, and no considerably larger clone is one nucleotide away. Using the deep immunoSEQ assay, TCR CDR3 regions were amplified from genomic DNA by multiplex PCR. Extracted genomic DNA from each cell subset was distributed evenly across all wells of several immunoSEQ 96-well plates, and each plate was treated as a replicate. For sorted subsets, approximately 200 ng of genomic DNA, equivalent to some 30,000 T cell genomes, went into each replicate PCR. Purified libraries were quantified with a Qubit 3.0 fluorometer, sized on a Bioanalyzer 2100, and re-quantified with the KAPA Library Quantification kit. Every immunoSEQ 96-well plate was sequenced on a dedicated single-read 150-cycle Illumina NextSeq 550 flow cell. The original pipeline was this. Because the immunoSEQ output held only junctional sequences and lacked quality scores, the filtering could not match the filtering applied to full-length reads. To assign V/J genes and CDR3, sequences were annotated against IMGT germline references using PyIR, a Python wrapper for IgBLAST v1.9. Reads were filtered out if the reads had weak V/J assignments (E-value above 1e-6), no CDR3, stop codons, out-of-frame junctions, or ambiguous translated residues. V3J clonotypes were defined by identical inferred V gene, J gene, and CDR3 amino acid sequence. The percentage overlap between two repertoires was calculated by dividing the number of shared unique clonotypes by the size of the smaller repertoire. Repertoire richness was assessed with RTK rarefaction, the Chao1 estimator, and Recon v2.1 estimates of unobserved clonotypes. Generation probabilities for all TCRbeta clonotypes obtained by the gDNA method from several donors were computed using OLGA. TCRdb carries this immuneACCESS record with in-frame sequences only. Its versions omit some clonotypes, under half of them owing to an unresolved V gene in the studies checked, with the rest unexplained. That table furnishes V, J and clone size, whereas the DNA furnished D and trimming. The sample profile shows about 580,000 clones; roughly 98% of them were found once. The ten top clones hold 0.3% to 0.35% of the sample.

Counted from cysteine to phenylalanine, this CDR3 has 16 amino acids. Just the 48-base CDR3 DNA is kept, in frame starting at base 1. V sheds 0 bases and J sheds 0 bases, leaving 10 bases between their ends. Via the germline V gene, CDR1 is SGHAT and CDR2 FQNNGV. For the CD8 naive samples, CD45RO-negative cells were positively selected for CCR7, yielding a CD45RA+CCR7+ population from which TemRA cells were excluded. The donors were healthy, HIV-negative adults who had no recently reported acute infections or vaccinations. All donors were Caucasian adults living in Nashville, Tennessee, USA. Blood was collected by leukapheresis, and PBMCs were isolated by Ficoll-Histopaque density gradient centrifugation and then cryopreserved in liquid nitrogen vapor phase. Analytical flow cytometry was used to check the purity and quantity of each magnetically sorted T cell population. Genomic DNA was isolated from each sorted fraction and quantified by UV absorbance on a Nanodrop 2000c.

This sample stems from a study of shared clonotypes between healthy human individuals (TCRdb year 2020). Regarding the study in general: The cohort included a few men and a couple of women between 18 and 49 years of age. For each donor, CD4 naive and CD4 memory were each given three plates, CD8 naive was given two plates, and CD8 memory was given one plate. Blood TCR repertoires of five healthy adults were deeply sequenced to estimate repertoire size and the extent of clonotype sharing between individuals. Different laboratories and diverse techniques were used to prepare libraries and sequence TCR repertoires, to increase sequencing depth and limit assay-specific biases. Each donor's leukapheresis produced roughly between about 0.8 and 10 billion PBMCs. Points the paper makes about the study in general: Clonotypes shared by all four sorted-subset donors showed higher generation probabilities than non-shared clonotypes. The small number of donors limited the genetic and exposure-history diversity represented. Only blood was sampled, and tissue TCR repertoires likely differ from those in blood. Rarefaction of sorted-subset datasets indicated incomplete sequencing despite the large sequencing depth. Across a few donors, approximately 5% of naive CD4, 3% to 4% of naive CD8, 2.3% of memory CD4, and under 0.45% of memory CD8 clonotypes were shared. Naive subsets generally had larger estimated clonotype richness than memory subsets. Pairwise subsampling indicated that sequencing depth was expected to affect the degree of clonotype sharing among donors.

This receptor was taken from a man aged 25-45 years in good health. Sequencing input: naive CD8+ T cells sorted from blood. The cell subset or site label corresponds to: CD45RA+CCR7+. The sequence joins TRBV11-2 to TRBJ2-3, with a tentative D gene TRBD2 over 5 matching bases. This receptor has the CDR3 CASSLDPADSTDTQYF. In nucleotides, the sequence is TGTGCCAGCAGCTTAGACCCAGCGGACAGCACAGATACGCAGTATTTT.